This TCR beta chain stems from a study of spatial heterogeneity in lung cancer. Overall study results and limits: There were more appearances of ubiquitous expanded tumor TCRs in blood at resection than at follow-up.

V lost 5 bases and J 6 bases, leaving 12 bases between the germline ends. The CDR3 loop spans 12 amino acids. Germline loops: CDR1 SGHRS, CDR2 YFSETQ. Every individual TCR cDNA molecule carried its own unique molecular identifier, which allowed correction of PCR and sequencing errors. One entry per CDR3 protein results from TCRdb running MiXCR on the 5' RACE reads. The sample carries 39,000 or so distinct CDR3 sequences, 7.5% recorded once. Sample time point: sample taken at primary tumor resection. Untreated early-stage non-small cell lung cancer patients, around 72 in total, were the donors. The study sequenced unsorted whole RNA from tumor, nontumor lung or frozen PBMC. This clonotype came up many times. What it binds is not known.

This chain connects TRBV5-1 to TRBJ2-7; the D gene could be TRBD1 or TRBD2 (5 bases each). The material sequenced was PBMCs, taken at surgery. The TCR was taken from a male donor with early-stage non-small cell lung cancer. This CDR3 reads CASSQPGLEQYF. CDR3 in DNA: TGCGCCAGCAGTCAGCCGGGGCTCGAGCAGTACTTC.